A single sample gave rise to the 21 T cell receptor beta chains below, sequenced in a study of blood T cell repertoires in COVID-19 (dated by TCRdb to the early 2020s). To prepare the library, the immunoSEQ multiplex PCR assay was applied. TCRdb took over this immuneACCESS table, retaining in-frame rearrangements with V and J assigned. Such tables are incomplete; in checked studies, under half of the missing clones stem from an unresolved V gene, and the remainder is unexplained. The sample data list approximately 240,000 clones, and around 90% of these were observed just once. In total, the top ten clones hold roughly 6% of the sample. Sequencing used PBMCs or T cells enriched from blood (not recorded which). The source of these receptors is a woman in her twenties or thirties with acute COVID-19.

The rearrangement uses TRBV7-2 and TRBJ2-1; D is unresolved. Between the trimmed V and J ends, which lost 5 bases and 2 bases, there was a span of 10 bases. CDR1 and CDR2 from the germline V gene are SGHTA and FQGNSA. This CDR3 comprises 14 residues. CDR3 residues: CASSPGPPYNEQFF. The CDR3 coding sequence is TGTGCCAGCAGCCCCGGTCCTCCCTACAATGAGCAGTTCTTC.

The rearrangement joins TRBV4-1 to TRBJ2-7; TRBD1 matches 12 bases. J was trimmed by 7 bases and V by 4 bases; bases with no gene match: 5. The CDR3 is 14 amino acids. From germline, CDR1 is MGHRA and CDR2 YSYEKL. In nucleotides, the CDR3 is TGCGCCAGCAGCCGGGGACAGGGGGCTCGAGAGCAGTACTTC. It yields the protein CASSRGQGAREQYF.

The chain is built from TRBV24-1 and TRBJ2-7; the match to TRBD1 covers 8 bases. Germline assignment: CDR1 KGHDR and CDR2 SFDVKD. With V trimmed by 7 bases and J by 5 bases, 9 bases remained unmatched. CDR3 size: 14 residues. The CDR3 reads CATRPLRGPNEQYF. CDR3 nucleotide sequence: TGTGCCACCAGACCGCTCAGGGGGCCCAACGAGCAGTACTTC.

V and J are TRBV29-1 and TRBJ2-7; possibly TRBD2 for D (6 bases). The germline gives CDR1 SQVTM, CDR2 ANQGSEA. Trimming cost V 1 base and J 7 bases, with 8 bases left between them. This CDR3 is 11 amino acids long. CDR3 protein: CSVEGGEEQYF. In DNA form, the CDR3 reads TGCAGCGTTGAAGGGGGGGAGGAGCAGTACTTC.

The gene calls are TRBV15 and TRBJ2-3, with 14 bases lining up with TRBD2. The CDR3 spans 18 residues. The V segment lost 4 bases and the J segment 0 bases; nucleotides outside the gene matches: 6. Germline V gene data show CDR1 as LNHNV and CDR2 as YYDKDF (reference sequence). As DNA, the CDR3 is TGTGCCACCAGCAAGACTAGCGGGAGGGCCTCTAGCACAGATACGCAGTATTTT. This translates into CATSKTSGRASSTDTQYF.

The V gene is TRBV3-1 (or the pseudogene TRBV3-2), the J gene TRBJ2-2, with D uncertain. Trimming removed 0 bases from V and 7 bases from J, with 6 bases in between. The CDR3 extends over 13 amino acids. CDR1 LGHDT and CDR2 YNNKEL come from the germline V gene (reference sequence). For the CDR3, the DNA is TGTGCCAGCAGCCAAGAGAGAATCGGGGAGCTGTTTTTT. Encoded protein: CASSQERIGELFF.

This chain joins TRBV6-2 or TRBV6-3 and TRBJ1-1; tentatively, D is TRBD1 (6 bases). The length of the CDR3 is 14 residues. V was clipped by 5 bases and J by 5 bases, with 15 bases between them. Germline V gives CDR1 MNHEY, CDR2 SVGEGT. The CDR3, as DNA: TGTGCCAGCAGTCCAAACAGGGTCGGGACTGAAGCTTTCTTT. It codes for CASSPNRVGTEAFF.

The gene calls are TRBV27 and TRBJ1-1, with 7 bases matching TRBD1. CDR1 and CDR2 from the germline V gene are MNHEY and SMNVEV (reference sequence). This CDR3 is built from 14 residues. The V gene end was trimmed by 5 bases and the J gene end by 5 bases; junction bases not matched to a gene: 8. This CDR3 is CASSLGTAITEAFF. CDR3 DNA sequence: TGTGCCAGCAGTCTAGGGACAGCCATTACTGAAGCTTTCTTT.

DNA of the CDR3: TGTGCCAGCAGCACTGGGACAGGGCTCGGTTCACCCCTCCACTTT. Amino acid sequence: CASSTGTGLGSPLHF. The gene calls are TRBV5-4 and TRBJ1-6; TRBD1 aligns across 9 bases. The ends lost 4 bases at V and 9 bases at J; junction bases unmatched: 8. This CDR3 has 15 residues. Germline V gene sequence: CDR1 SGHNT, CDR2 YYREEE (reference sequence).

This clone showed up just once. CDR3 amino acids: CASKIGQSMAEAFF. The CDR3 DNA follows: TGTGCCAGCAAAATAGGACAGTCCATGGCTGAAGCTTTCTTT. The chain uses TRBV28 and TRBJ1-1; tentative D call: TRBD1 (6 bases). The germline gives CDR1 MDHEN, CDR2 SYDVKM. The ends were cut back, 7 bases at V and 6 bases at J, with 18 bases in the middle. CDR3 length: 14 amino acids.

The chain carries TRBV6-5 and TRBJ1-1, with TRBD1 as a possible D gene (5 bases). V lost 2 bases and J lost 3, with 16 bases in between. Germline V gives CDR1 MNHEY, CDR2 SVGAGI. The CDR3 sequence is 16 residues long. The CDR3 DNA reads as TGTGCCAGCAGTTACCAAGGGTTTGTAGGGGACACTGAAGCTTTCTTT. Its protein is CASSYQGFVGDTEAFF.

The CDR3 loop is CASSLDLPGKTGNTIYF. In DNA, the CDR3 is TGTGCCAGCAGCTTAGATCTCCCGGGAAAGACTGGAAACACCATATATTTT. The chain links TRBV11-2 to TRBJ1-3; D remains ambiguous. V was pared by 0 bases and J by 2 bases, with 14 bases between. CDR3 length equals 17 residues. Looked up from germline, CDR1 is SGHAT and CDR2 is FQNNGV. Combining the CDR3 with reference TRBV11-2 and TRBJ1-3 gives the whole variable domain EAGVAQSPRYKIIEKRQSVAFWCNPISGHATLYWYQQILGQGPKLLIQFQNNGVVDDSQLPKDRFSAERLKGVDSTLKIQPAKLEDSAVYLCASSLDLPGKTGNTIYFGEGSWLTVV.

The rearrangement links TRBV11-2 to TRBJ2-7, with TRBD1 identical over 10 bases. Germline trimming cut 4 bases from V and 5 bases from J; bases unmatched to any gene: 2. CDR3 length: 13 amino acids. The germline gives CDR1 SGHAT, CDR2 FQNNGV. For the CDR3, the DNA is TGTGCCAGCAGCTCCGGGACAGGGGACGAGCAGTACTTC. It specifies CASSSGTGDEQYF. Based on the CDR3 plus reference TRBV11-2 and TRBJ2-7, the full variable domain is EAGVAQSPRYKIIEKRQSVAFWCNPISGHATLYWYQQILGQGPKLLIQFQNNGVVDDSQLPKDRFSAERLKGVDSTLKIQPAKLEDSAVYLCASSSGTGDEQYFGPGTRLTVT.

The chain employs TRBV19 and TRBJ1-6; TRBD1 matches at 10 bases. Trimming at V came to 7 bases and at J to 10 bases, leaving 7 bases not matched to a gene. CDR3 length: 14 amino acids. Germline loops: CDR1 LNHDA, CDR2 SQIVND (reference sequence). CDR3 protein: CASTKDRGYSPLHF. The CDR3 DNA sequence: TGTGCCAGTACAAAGGACAGGGGGTACTCACCCCTCCACTTT.

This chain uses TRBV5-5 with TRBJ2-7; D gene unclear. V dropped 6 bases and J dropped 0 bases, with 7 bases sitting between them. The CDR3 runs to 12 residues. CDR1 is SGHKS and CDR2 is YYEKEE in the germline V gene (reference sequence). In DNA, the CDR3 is TGTGCCAGCATAGCTACCTCCTACGAGCAGTACTTC. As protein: CASIATSYEQYF.

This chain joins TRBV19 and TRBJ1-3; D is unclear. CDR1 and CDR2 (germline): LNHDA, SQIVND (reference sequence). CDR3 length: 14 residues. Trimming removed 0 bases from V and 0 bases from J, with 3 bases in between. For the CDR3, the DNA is TGTGCCAGTAGTATAGACAGCTCTGGAAACACCATATATTTT. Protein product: CASSIDSSGNTIYF.

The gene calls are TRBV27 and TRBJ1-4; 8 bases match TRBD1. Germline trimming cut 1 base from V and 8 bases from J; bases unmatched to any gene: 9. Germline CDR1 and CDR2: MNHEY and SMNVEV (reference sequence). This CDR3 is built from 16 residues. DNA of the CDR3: TGTGCCAGCAGTTTATTGGGACAGGCAGGCCGGGAAAAACTGTTTTTT. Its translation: CASSLLGQAGREKLFF.

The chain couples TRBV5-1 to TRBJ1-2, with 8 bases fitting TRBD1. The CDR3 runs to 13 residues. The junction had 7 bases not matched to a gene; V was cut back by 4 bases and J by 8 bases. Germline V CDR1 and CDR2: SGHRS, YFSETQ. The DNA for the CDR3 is TGCGCCAGCAGCCCGGACAGGGTTGAAGGCTACACCTTC. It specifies CASSPDRVEGYTF. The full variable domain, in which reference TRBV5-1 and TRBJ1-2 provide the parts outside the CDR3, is KAGVTQTPRYLIKTRGQQVTLSCSPISGHRSVSWYQQTPGQGLQFLFEYFSETQRNKGNFPGRFSGRQFSNSRSEMNVSTLELGDSALYLCASSPDRVEGYTFGSGTRLTVV.

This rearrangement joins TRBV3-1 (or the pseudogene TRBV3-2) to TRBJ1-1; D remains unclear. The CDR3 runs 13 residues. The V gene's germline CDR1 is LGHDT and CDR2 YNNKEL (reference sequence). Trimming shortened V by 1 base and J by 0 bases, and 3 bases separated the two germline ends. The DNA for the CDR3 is TGTGCCAGCAGCCAAGCAATGAACACTGAAGCTTTCTTT. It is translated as CASSQAMNTEAFF.

The CDR3 nucleotides are TGTGCCAGCAGCCAAGAGTCGGACAGGGGAGATACGCAGTATTTT. Protein sequence: CASSQESDRGDTQYF. The rearrangement joins TRBV3-1 (or the pseudogene TRBV3-2) to TRBJ2-3, with 9 positions matching TRBD1. The junction had 3 bases not matched to a gene; V was cut back by 0 bases and J by 5 bases. CDR1 and CDR2 from the germline V gene are LGHDT and YNNKEL (reference sequence). The CDR3 loop spans 15 amino acids.

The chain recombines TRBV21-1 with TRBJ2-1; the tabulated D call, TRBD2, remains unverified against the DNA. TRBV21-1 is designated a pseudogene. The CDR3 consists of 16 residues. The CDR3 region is CASSRTSGTIGDEQFF. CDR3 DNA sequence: TGTGCCAGCAGCAGGACTAGCGGGACGATTGGGGATGAGCAGTTCTTC.